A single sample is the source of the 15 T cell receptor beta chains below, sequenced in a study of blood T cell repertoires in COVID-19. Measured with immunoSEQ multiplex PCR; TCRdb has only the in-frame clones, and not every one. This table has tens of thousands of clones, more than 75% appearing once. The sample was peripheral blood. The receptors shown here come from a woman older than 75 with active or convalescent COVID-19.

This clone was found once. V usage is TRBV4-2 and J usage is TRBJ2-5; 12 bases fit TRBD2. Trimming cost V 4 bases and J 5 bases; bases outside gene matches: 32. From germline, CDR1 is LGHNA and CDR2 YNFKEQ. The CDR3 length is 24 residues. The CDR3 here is CASSPLSGAGIMRGLAGGVETQYF. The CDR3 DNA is TGTGCCAGCAGCCCCCTTAGCGGTGCCGGGATAATGAGGGGCCTAGCGGGGGGGGTTGAGACCCAGTACTTC.

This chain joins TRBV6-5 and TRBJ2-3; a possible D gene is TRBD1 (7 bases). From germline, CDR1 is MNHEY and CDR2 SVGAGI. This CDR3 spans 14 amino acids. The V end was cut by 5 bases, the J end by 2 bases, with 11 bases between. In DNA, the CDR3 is TGTGCCAGCAGTCAGGGGGGACACACAGATACGCAGTATTTT. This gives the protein CASSQGGHTDTQYF.

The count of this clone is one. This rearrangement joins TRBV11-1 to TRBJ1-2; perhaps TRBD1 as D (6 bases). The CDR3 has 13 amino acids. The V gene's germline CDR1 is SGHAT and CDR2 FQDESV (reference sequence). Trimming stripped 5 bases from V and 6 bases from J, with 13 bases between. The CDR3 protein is CASSLSGVNGYTF. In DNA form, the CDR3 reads TGTGCCAGCAGCCTTTCAGGGGTTAATGGCTACACCTTC. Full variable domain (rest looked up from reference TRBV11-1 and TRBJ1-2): EAEVAQSPRYKITEKSQAVAFWCDPISGHATLYWYRQILGQGPELLVQFQDESVVDDSQLPKDRFSAERLKGVDSTLKIQPAELGDSAMYLCASSLSGVNGYTFGSGTRLTVV.

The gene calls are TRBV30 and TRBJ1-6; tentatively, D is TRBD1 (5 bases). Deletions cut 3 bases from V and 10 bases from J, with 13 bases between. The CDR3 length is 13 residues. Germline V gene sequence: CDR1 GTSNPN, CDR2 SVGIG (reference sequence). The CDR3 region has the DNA TGTGCCTGGAGGACAGACCTGGGGTCACCCCTCCACTTT. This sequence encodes CAWRTDLGSPLHF.

DNA for the CDR3: TGCGCCAGCAGCCAAGGAAGCGGGGACTACGAGCAGTACTTC. Protein sequence: CASSQGSGDYEQYF. The chain links TRBV4-3 to TRBJ2-7; TRBD2 agrees at 7 bases. V lost 1 base and J lost 3; bases outside the gene matches: 3. The V gene's germline CDR1 is LGHNA and CDR2 YSLEER. The CDR3 runs to 14 residues.

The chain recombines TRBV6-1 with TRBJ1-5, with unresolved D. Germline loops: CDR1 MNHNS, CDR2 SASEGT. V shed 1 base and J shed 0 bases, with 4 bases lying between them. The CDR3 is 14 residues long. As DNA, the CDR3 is TGTGCCAGCAGTGAAGTTTATAGCAATCAGCCCCAGCATTTT. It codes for CASSEVYSNQPQHF.

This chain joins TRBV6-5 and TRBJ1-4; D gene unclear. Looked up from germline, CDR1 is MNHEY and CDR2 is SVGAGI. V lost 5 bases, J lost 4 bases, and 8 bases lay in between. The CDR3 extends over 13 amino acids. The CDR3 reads CASSLDYNEKLFF. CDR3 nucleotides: TGTGCCAGCAGTCTAGACTATAATGAAAAACTGTTTTTT.

The CDR3 region has the DNA TGTGCCAGCAGTTTGACAGGGCCGGAGCAGTTCTTC. It yields the protein CASSLTGPEQFF. The chain joins TRBV12-3 or TRBV12-4 to TRBJ2-1; TRBD1 aligns across 7 bases. The CDR3 length is 12 residues. V was pared by 3 bases and J by 10 bases, with 3 bases of the junction left unmatched.

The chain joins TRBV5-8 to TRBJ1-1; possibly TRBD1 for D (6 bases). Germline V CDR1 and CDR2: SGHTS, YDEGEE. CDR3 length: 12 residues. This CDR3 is CATHRVITEAFF. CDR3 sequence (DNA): TGTGCAACCCACAGGGTTATAACTGAAGCTTTCTTT.

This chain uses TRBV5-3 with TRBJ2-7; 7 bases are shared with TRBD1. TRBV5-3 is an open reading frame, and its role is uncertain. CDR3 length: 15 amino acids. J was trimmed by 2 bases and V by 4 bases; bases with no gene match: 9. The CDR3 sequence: CARSLWGTETYEQYF. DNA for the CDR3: TGTGCCAGAAGCCTCTGGGGGACAGAGACCTACGAGCAGTACTTC.

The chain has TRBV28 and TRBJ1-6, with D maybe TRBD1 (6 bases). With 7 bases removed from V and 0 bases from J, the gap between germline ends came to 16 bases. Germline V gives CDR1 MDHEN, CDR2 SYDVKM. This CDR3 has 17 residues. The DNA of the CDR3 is TGTGCCAGCATAACATTCACAGGGAGCTCCTATAATTCACCCCTCCACTTT. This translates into CASITFTGSSYNSPLHF.

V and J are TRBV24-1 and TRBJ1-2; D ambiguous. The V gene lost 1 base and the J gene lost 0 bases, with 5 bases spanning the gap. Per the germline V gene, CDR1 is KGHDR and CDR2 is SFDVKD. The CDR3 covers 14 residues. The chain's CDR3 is CATSDLTANYGYTF. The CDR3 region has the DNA TGTGCCACCAGTGATTTAACGGCTAACTATGGCTACACCTTC.

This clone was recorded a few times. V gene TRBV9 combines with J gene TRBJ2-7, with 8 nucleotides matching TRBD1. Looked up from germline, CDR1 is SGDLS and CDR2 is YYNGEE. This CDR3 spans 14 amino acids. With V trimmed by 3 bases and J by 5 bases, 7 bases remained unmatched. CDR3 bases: TGTGCCAGCAGCGGGGACAGGTGGGAGGACGAGCAGTACTTC. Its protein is CASSGDRWEDEQYF.

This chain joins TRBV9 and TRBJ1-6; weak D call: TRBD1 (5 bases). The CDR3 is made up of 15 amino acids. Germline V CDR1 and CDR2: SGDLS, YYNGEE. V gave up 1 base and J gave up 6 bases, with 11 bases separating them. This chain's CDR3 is CASSVIGQGNSPLHF. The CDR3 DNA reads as TGTGCCAGCAGCGTAATCGGGCAGGGTAATTCACCCCTCCACTTT.

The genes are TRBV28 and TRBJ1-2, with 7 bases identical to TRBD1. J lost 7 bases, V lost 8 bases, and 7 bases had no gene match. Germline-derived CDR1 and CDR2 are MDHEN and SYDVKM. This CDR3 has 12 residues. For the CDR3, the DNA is TGTGCCAGCTCCAGGGGGTCTTTTGGCTACACCTTC. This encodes CASSRGSFGYTF.